What follows is one T cell receptor (beta chain) and its context. No antigen is known for it. Generated by immunoSEQ multiplex PCR, the TCRdb table keeps only in-frame clones and is missing some. The sample has roughly 42,000 clones, approximately 91% seen once; the top ten hold roughly 4.7%. Deletions cut 1 base from V and 0 bases from J, with 8 bases between. This CDR3 has 15 residues. Looked up from germline, CDR1 is SGHKS and CDR2 is YYEKEE (reference sequence). This record comes from a study of resident and recirculating memory T cells in vitiligo. Study context: Shave-biopsy epidermis from lesional and nonlesional skin was sequenced alongside PBMCs. Whole-study findings and limits: TCR sequences were not conserved across biopsy sites or patients. No single dominant TCR clone appeared; lesion clonality varied.

J is TRBJ1-3 and V is TRBV5-5, with D possibly being TRBD1 (5 bases). The sequence came from a male donor with vitiligo. The sequencing sample was made of blood. The CDR3 loop reads CASSLTGGSGNTIYF. The CDR3 region has the DNA TGTGCCAGCAGCTTGACGGGGGGCTCTGGAAACACCATATATTTT.